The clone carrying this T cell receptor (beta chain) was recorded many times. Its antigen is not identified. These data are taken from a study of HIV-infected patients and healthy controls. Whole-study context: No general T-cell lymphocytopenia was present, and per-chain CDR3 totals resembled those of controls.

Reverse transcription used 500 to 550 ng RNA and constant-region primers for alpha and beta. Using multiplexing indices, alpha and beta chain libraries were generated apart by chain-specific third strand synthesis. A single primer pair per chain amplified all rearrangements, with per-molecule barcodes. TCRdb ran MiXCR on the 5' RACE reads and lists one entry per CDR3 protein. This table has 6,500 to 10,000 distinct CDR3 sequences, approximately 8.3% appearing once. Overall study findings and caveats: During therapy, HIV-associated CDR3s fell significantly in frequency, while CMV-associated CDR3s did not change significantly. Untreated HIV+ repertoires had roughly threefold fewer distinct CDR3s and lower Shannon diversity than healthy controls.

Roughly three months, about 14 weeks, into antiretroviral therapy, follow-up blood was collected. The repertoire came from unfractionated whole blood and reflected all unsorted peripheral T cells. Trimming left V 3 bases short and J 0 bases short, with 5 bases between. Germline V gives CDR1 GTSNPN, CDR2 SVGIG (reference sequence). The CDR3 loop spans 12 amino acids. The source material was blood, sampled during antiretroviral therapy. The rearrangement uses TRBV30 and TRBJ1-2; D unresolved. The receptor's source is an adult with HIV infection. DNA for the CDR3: TGTGCCTGGAGGAAAGCTAACTATGGCTACACCTTC. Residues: CAWRKANYGYTF.